Shown below are 24 T cell receptor beta chains from a single sample sequenced in a study of T cells in Graves' hyperthyroidism and ophthalmopathy. TCR beta CDR3 region amplification was performed from RNA transcripts. When the TCR CDR3 underwent first-round RT-PCR, the HTBI primer set was used. TCRdb recomputed calls from the multiplex PCR reads with MiXCR, one row per CDR3 protein. Found here are hundreds of thousands of distinct CDR3 sequences, approximately 19% of them singletons; the top ten hold under 45%. The sample consisted of blood. These receptors were collected from a man aged 50 or older with Graves' ophthalmopathy.

This clonotype was counted a single time. This chain connects TRBV9 to TRBJ1-2; 8 positions match TRBD1. The CDR3 has 14 residues. CDR1 and CDR2 from the germline V gene are SGDLS and YYNGEE. V lost 4 bases, J lost 5 bases, and 7 bases stayed unmatched. CDR3 in amino acids: CASSPTDRVYGYTF. CDR3 DNA: TGTGCCAGCAGCCCAACGGACAGGGTGTATGGCTACACCTTC.

The chain combines TRBV7-9 with TRBJ2-5; D possibly uses TRBD1 or TRBD2 (5 bases each). The germline V and J ends were trimmed by 6 bases and 1 base, with 15 bases remaining between them. CDR1 and CDR2 (germline): SEHNR, FQNEAQ (reference sequence). CDR3 length: 15 residues. CDR3 in amino acids: CASSRITGTQETQYF. CDR3 DNA sequence: TGTGCCAGCAGTCGTATAACCGGGACCCAAGAGACCCAGTACTTC.

CDR3 nucleotide sequence: TGTGCCAGCAGTTTTGCAGTCGCGAACACCGGGGAGCTGTTTTTT. Residues: CASSFAVANTGELFF. The V and J genes are TRBV6-5 and TRBJ2-2; D is undetermined. Germline loops: CDR1 MNHEY, CDR2 SVGAGI. V dropped 4 bases and J dropped 0 bases, with 9 bases sitting between them. The CDR3 totals 15 residues.

This clonotype was found a few times. The chain employs TRBV7-9 and TRBJ1-2, with 7 positions matching TRBD1. The V segment lost 4 bases and the J segment 4 bases; nucleotides outside the gene matches: 9. From germline, CDR1 is SEHNR and CDR2 FQNEAQ (reference sequence). The CDR3 is 15 residues long. The CDR3 DNA sequence: TGTGCCAGCAGCTCTACGGGACAGACCCTCTATGGCTACACCTTC. Translated, it gives CASSSTGQTLYGYTF.

This clonotype came up a few times. A read error is possible here, since a much larger clone lies one base away. The rearrangement uses TRBV30 and TRBJ1-4; D gene unclear. Per germline, CDR1 GTSNPN and CDR2 SVGIG (reference sequence). V shed 5 bases and J shed 4 bases, with 8 bases lying between them. This CDR3 comprises 12 residues. DNA for the CDR3: TGTGCCTGGGCAGATTATAATGAAAAACTGTTTTTT. Its protein product is CAWADYNEKLFF.

The V gene is TRBV7-9, the J gene TRBJ2-1; no clear D gene. The germline V gene has CDR1 SEHNR and CDR2 FQNEAQ (reference sequence). CDR3 size: 11 residues. Trimming left V 0 bases short and J 10 bases short, with 4 bases between. The CDR3 nucleotides are TGTGCCAGCAGCTTAGCCCCGGAGCAGTTCTTC. This encodes CASSLAPEQFF.

This clonotype was observed at least ten times. The chain uses TRBV7-9 and TRBJ2-7; 10 bases are a match to TRBD1. The junction had 11 bases not matched to a gene; V was cut back by 5 bases and J by 4 bases. The CDR3 is 16 amino acids. The germline CDR1 and CDR2 sequences are SEHNR and FQNEAQ (reference sequence). DNA of the CDR3: TGTGCCAGCAGCGTCACCGGGACAGGGGAGTCTTACGAGCAGTACTTC. Amino acid sequence: CASSVTGTGESYEQYF.

This chain links TRBV20-1 with TRBJ2-5; 7 nucleotides agree with TRBD1. J was trimmed by 1 base and V by 6 bases; bases with no gene match: 14. Germline CDR1 and CDR2: DFQATT and SNEGSKA (reference sequence). The CDR3 contains 16 residues. CDR3 in amino acids: CSAQNPETGLQETQYF. Here the CDR3 DNA reads TGCAGTGCCCAAAACCCAGAGACAGGGCTCCAAGAGACCCAGTACTTC.

This clonotype was counted only a few times. The chain joins TRBV5-1 to TRBJ2-3; D may be TRBD1 (6 bases). Deletions cut 5 bases from V and 7 bases from J, with 17 bases between. The germline V gene encodes CDR1 SGHRS and CDR2 YFSETQ. The length of the CDR3 is 14 residues. In nucleotides, the CDR3 is TGCGCCAGCAGTTCCCAGGGGACCGCGAATACGCAGTATTTT. Protein: CASSSQGTANTQYF.

The chain joins TRBV10-3 to TRBJ2-3, with D possibly called TRBD1 or TRBD2 (5 bases each). Germline V gene sequence: CDR1 ENHRY, CDR2 SYGVKD. There are 14 residues in the CDR3. The V end lost 2 bases, the J end lost 7 bases, and 13 bases lay between the germline ends. CDR3 in DNA: TGTGCCATCAGTGAGGTGGGACCCTCCAATACGCAGTATTTT. It is translated as CAISEVGPSNTQYF.

The chain is built from TRBV5-1 and TRBJ2-3; D uncertain. Trimming shortened V by 0 bases and J by 0 bases, and 8 bases separated the two germline ends. The V gene's germline CDR1 is SGHRS and CDR2 YFSETQ. This CDR3 is built from 15 residues. The CDR3 region is CASSLETVSTDTQYF. In DNA form, the CDR3 reads TGCGCCAGCAGCTTGGAAACGGTTAGCACAGATACGCAGTATTTT.

This clonotype has only a few counts. This chain joins TRBV20-1 and TRBJ2-5; 7 nucleotides align to TRBD2. Losses at the gene ends were 0 bases for V and 0 bases for J; bases not matched to a gene: 7. The germline CDR1 and CDR2 sequences are DFQATT and SNEGSKA (reference sequence). The CDR3 is made up of 16 amino acids. The CDR3 sequence is CSARDLREVYQETQYF. The CDR3 DNA reads as TGCAGTGCTAGAGATCTCCGGGAGGTGTACCAAGAGACCCAGTACTTC.

The rearrangement links TRBV27 to TRBJ2-2, with 10 bases that match TRBD1. The V gene's germline CDR1 is MNHEY and CDR2 SMNVEV (reference sequence). V dropped 8 bases and J dropped 2; count of bases not matched to a gene: 2. CDR3 length equals 14 residues. The CDR3 region has the DNA TGTGCCAGCCTGACAGGGGGCAACACCGGGGAGCTGTTTTTT. It translates to CASLTGGNTGELFF.

This clonotype was observed many times. The chain recombines TRBV5-1 with TRBJ2-1; 7 bases map to TRBD2. Trimming took 3 bases from V and 10 from J; bases not matched to a gene: 13. CDR1 and CDR2 from the germline V gene are SGHRS and YFSETQ. The CDR3 is 15 amino acids. CDR3 protein: CASSSTGGSSREQFF. As DNA, the CDR3 is TGCGCCAGCAGCTCAACGGGAGGTTCCTCAAGAGAGCAGTTCTTC.

This clonotype was counted at least ten times. V gene TRBV10-2 combines with J gene TRBJ2-7; 9 bases are shared with TRBD1. CDR3 length equals 14 residues. Germline values: CDR1 WSHSY, CDR2 SAAADI. The ends lost 7 bases at V and 0 bases at J; junction bases unmatched: 4. The CDR3 region has the DNA TGCGCCAGCACCGGGACAGGGATCTCCTACGAGCAGTACTTC. Translated: CASTGTGISYEQYF.

This clonotype was seen many times. This rearrangement joins TRBV5-1 to TRBJ2-7, with TRBD2 identical over 9 bases. The tail of the sequence fits TRBJ2-1 better, so the J call may be wrong. CDR1 is SGHRS and CDR2 is YFSETQ in the germline V gene. This CDR3 has 14 amino acids. For the CDR3, the DNA is TGCGCCAGCAGCCCGGGACTAGCTCTTTACGAGCAGTTCTTC. This sequence encodes CASSPGLALYEQFF.

This clonotype was seen at least ten times. The rearrangement uses TRBV28 and TRBJ2-2; D not resolved. V lost 2 bases to trimming and J lost 5 bases, with 15 bases between them. The germline CDR1 and CDR2 sequences are MDHEN and SYDVKM. CDR3 length: 16 residues. The chain's CDR3 is CASSLGRGSGTGELFF. The CDR3 DNA follows: TGTGCCAGCAGTTTAGGACGTGGGTCAGGTACCGGGGAGCTGTTTTTT.

This clonotype was observed a handful of times. The chain couples TRBV19 to TRBJ1-5; TRBD1 is a possible D gene (5 bases). The CDR3 consists of 13 residues. The germline gives CDR1 LNHDA, CDR2 SQIVND (reference sequence). The CDR3 spells CATQGERYQPQHF. In nucleotides, the CDR3 is TGTGCTACTCAGGGAGAACGGTATCAGCCCCAGCATTTT.

This clonotype was seen more than once but under ten times. J is TRBJ1-1 and V is TRBV6-1; TRBD1 aligns across 7 bases. Germline V gives CDR1 MNHNS, CDR2 SASEGT. J was trimmed by 8 bases and V by 5 bases; bases with no gene match: 26. The CDR3 extends over 19 amino acids. CDR3 in DNA: TGTGCCAGCAGTCTACCCGACAGGGAAATCTTCCTCCCGGGTGACGAAGCTTTCTTT. It specifies CASSLPDREIFLPGDEAFF.

The chain recombines TRBV6-5 with TRBJ1-2; TRBD1 matches at 7 bases. With 6 bases clipped from V and 5 bases from J, the junction kept 9 bases outside the gene matches. This CDR3 spans 14 amino acids. Per the germline V gene, CDR1 is MNHEY and CDR2 is SVGAGI. The CDR3 DNA reads as TGTGCCAGCAGGGACTGGACAGGAATATATGGCTACACCTTC. Protein sequence: CASRDWTGIYGYTF.

This clonotype was detected a few times. V and J are TRBV12-3 or TRBV12-4 and TRBJ1-5; D gene unclear. This CDR3 is 12 amino acids long. Between the trimmed V and J ends, which lost 4 bases and 12 bases, there was a span of 13 bases. As DNA, the CDR3 is TGTGCCAGCAGTTCTGAGGACGCACTCCAGCATTTT. Amino acids: CASSSEDALQHF.

This clonotype was observed at least ten times. The CDR3 nucleotides read TGCAGTGCTCCCCTGGCCGGGAACACTGAAGCTTTCTTT. It encodes CSAPLAGNTEAFF. The chain links TRBV20-1 to TRBJ1-1; D uncertain. Looked up from germline, CDR1 is DFQATT and CDR2 is SNEGSKA (reference sequence). There are 13 residues in the CDR3. V shed 5 bases and J shed 1 base, with 11 bases lying between them.

The chain carries TRBV6-2 or TRBV6-3 and TRBJ2-6; no clear D. The V gene's germline CDR1 is MNHEY and CDR2 SVGEGT. The V gene lost 8 bases and the J gene lost 1 base, with 9 bases spanning the gap. This CDR3 contains 14 residues. CDR3: CASPKGSGANVLTF. The DNA of the CDR3 is TGTGCCAGCCCAAAAGGGTCTGGGGCCAACGTCCTGACTTTC.

V gene TRBV19 combines with J gene TRBJ2-1, with 7 bases that match TRBD2. CDR3 length equals 17 residues. Per germline, CDR1 LNHDA and CDR2 SQIVND (reference sequence). Germline trimming cut 3 bases from V and 0 bases from J; bases unmatched to any gene: 8. The CDR3 region has the DNA TGTGCCAGTAGTATTCCCCCACGCGGGAGCTCCTACAATGAGCAGTTCTTC. This sequence encodes CASSIPPRGSSYNEQFF. The whole variable domain, filled in from reference TRBV19 and TRBJ2-1, reads DGGITQSPKYLFRKEGQNVTLSCEQNLNHDAMYWYRQDPGQGLRLIYYSQIVNDFQKGDIAEGYSVSREKKESFPLTVTSAQKNPTAFYLCASSIPPRGSSYNEQFFGPGTRLTVL.